This is a list of T cell receptor beta chains from one sample in a study of OX40 agonist ivuxolimab in advanced cancers. This table comes from immunoSEQ multiplex PCR, and its TCRdb copy is limited to in-frame clones, with some not included. The repertoire holds tens of thousands of clones, with roughly four fifths as singletons. Sequenced material: CD4+ or CD8+ T cells sorted from blood, taken in a trial of the OX40 agonist ivuxolimab. The receptors originated from an adult with an advanced solid tumor such as melanoma, head and neck, liver or kidney cancer. The CDR3 runs from the conserved cysteine through the conserved F or W. The D gene is left open where the match is weak. Clone size appears in some rows only: once, few, many, or a class for an expanded clone.

- - TRBJ1-1 TRBV27 TGTGCCAGCAGCTCCGCGGTCGCTGAAGCTTTCTTT CASSSAVAEAFF
- - TRBJ2-5 TRBV10-1 TGCGCCAGCAGTGTCAAGCCCCAAGAGACCCAGTACTTC CASSVKPQETQYF
- TRBD2 TRBJ2-2 TRBV6-1 TGTGCCAGCACCCGCACTAGCGGGATAACCGGGGAGCTGTTTTTT CASTRTSGITGELFF
- - TRBJ2-3 TRBV5-1 TGCGCCAGCAGTCCGGGGCCCCGGGATACGCAGTATTTT CASSPGPRDTQYF
- TRBD2 TRBJ2-1 TRBV7-2 TGTGCCAGCAGCGTTAGCGGGAGCTCCTACAATGAGCAGTTCTTC CASSVSGSSYNEQFF
once - TRBJ1-1 TRBV7-9 TGTGCCAGCAGCTTAGCTGGGGGAGGCACTGAAGCTTTCTTT CASSLAGGGTEAFF
- TRBD2 TRBJ2-1 TRBV6-1 TGTGCCAGCAGGAAGACTAGCGGGAGACCCAATGAGCAGTTCTTC CASRKTSGRPNEQFF
few - TRBJ1-2 TRBV6-5 TGTGCCAGCAGTCTATACTACCGGACCGGCGGCTACACCTTC CASSLYYRTGGYTF
- - TRBJ1-1 TRBV19 TGTGCCAGTAGTATTAACCGTGGGAACACTGAAGCTTTCTTT CASSINRGNTEAFF
- - TRBJ1-1 TRBV5-4 TGTGCCAGCAGCTCAACGCACGGGATAAGAAACACTGAAGCTTTCTTT CASSSTHGIRNTEAFF
- - TRBJ2-1 TRBV2 TGTGCCAGCGATCCGGTGGACAGTATGATCTTC CASDPVDSMIF
- - TRBJ1-2 TRBV6-1 TGTGCCAGCAGGGACGGGCTCAACTATGGCTACACCTTC CASRDGLNYGYTF
- - TRBJ1-2 TRBV7-8 TGTGCCAGCAGCTTACAGGGGCTGGACTATGGCTACACCTTC CASSLQGLDYGYTF
- TRBD1 TRBJ1-3 TRBV5-1 TGCGCCAGCAGCTTTGGCTCCGGGACAGCTGGAAACACCATATATTTT CASSFGSGTAGNTIYF
few - TRBJ2-3 TRBV11-2 TGTGCCAGCAGCTTACGTATAGGGGCCGATACGCAGTATTTT CASSLRIGADTQYF
- TRBD1 TRBJ1-1 TRBV6-5 TGTGCCAGCAGCCGACAGGGTAGCACTGAAGCTTTCTTT CASSRQGSTEAFF
- - TRBJ1-5 TRBV28 TGTGCCAGCAGCCGGAACCTTCGGGTTCAGCCCCAGCATTTT CASSRNLRVQPQHF
few - TRBJ2-5 TRBV5-4 TGTGCCAGCAGCTTGGAAGAGACCCAGTACTTC CASSLEETQYF
- - TRBJ2-7 TRBV27 TGTGCCAGCAGGAAAGACAGGTCCTACGAGCAGTACTTC CASRKDRSYEQYF
- - TRBJ1-5 TRBV28 TGTGCCAGCAGTTTAGGACGCTTTTTGGGCAATCAGCCCCAGCATTTT CASSLGRFLGNQPQHF
- - TRBJ2-5 TRBV6-1 TGTGCCAGCAGTGAACTTCCGCGCGGGACCCAGTACTTC CASSELPRGTQYF
- - TRBJ1-6 TRBV6-5 TGTGCCAGCAGCAAGAACACAGGAGGTTCACCCCTCCACTTT CASSKNTGGSPLHF
- TRBD1 TRBJ1-3 TRBV9 TGTGCCAGCAGCGTGGTAACAGGGGGCGCGTACGGAAACACCATATATTTT CASSVVTGGAYGNTIYF
few - TRBJ1-1 TRBV6-5 TGTGCCAGCAGTTACGTCGAGAACACTGAAGCTTTCTTT CASSYVENTEAFF
few - TRBJ2-7 TRBV7-9 TGTGCCAGCAGCCCGTTATCATACGAGCAGTACTTC CASSPLSYEQYF
- TRBD2 TRBJ2-3 TRBV10-3 TGTGCCATCAGTGACGCGGGAGTAGCTGCGGAGTATTTT CAISDAGVAAEYF